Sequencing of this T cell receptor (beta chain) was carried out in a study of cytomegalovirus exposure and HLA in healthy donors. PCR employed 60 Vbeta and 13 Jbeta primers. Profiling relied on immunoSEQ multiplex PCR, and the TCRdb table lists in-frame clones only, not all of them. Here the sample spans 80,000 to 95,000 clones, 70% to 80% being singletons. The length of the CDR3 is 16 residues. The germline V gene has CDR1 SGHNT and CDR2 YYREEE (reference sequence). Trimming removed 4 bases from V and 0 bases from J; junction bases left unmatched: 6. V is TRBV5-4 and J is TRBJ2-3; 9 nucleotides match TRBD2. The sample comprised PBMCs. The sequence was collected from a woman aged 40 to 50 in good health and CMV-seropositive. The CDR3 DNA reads TGTGCCAGCAGCCTGGAAAGCGGGGGGAGCACAGATACGCAGTATTTT. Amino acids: CASSLESGGSTDTQYF.